A selection of T cell receptor beta chains follows, all from one sample in a study of CD8+CD57+ T cells in acquired aplastic anemia. TCRdb redid the calling of the reads with MiXCR, one entry per CDR3 protein. This table holds some 150,000 distinct CDR3 sequences, 41% found once. What was sequenced was sorted CD4+, CD8+, or CD8+CD57+ T cells (not recorded which) from PBMCs. These receptors were obtained from a human donor in good health, serving as a control. The CDR3 runs from the conserved cysteine through the conserved F or W. D genes are given only for firm matches. A row's size may be missing; if present it is once, few, many or a size class.

CDR3nt,CDR3aa,d_gene,abundance,v_gene,j_gene
TGTGCCAGCGGCGCTGGGCTAGCTGGCACCTACGAGCAGTACTTC,CASGAGLAGTYEQYF,-,-,TRBV9,TRBJ2-7
TGTGCCAGCAGTGCTAGTTGGGCTGGAGCGGGAAAAAACGAGCAGTACTTC,CASSASWAGAGKNEQYF,TRBD2,once,TRBV2,TRBJ2-7
TGTGCCAGCAGTTCGGGACAGATGATCTCTGGAAACACCATATATTTT,CASSSGQMISGNTIYF,TRBD1,many,TRBV2,TRBJ1-3
TGCAGCGTTGAAGTCGCCTACGAGCAGTACTTC,CSVEVAYEQYF,-,medium-sized,TRBV29-1,TRBJ2-7
TGTGCCAGTGGACAGGGTCCCTACGAGCAGTACTTC,CASGQGPYEQYF,TRBD1,few,TRBV19,TRBJ2-7
TGTGCCAGCATCCGGGACGAAATGAACACTGAAGCTTTCTTT,CASIRDEMNTEAFF,-,many,TRBV7-9,TRBJ1-1
TGTGCCAGTAGTCTTACAGGGTTTGCAACTAATGAAAAACTGTTTTTT,CASSLTGFATNEKLFF,-,many,TRBV19,TRBJ1-4
TGTGCCAGCAGTTTAGGGAGGGGCTACGAGCAGTACTTC,CASSLGRGYEQYF,-,many,TRBV12-3/TRBV12-4,TRBJ2-7
TGCAGCGTCGAAGGTGGGATTAGCGGGAGCGAATCCTACGAGCAGTACTTC,CSVEGGISGSESYEQYF,TRBD2,-,TRBV29-1,TRBJ2-7
TGTGCCATCAGTGGCTGGGACAGCTTCAATCAGCCCCAGCATTTT,CAISGWDSFNQPQHF,TRBD1,many,TRBV10-3,TRBJ1-5
TGTGCCAGCTTAAGGAGGAACACCGGGGAGCTGTTTTTT,CASLRRNTGELFF,-,-,TRBV28,TRBJ2-2
TGTGCCGCGCGGGTTTCTGGAAACACCATATATTTT,CAARVSGNTIYF,-,many,TRBV12-3/TRBV12-4,TRBJ1-3
TGCGCCAGCAGCTTAGGACGGACTAATGAAAAACTGTTTTTT,CASSLGRTNEKLFF,-,-,TRBV11-2,TRBJ1-4
TGTGCCTGGAGTACCGACAGGAATTCACCCCTCCACTTT,CAWSTDRNSPLHF,-,many,TRBV30,TRBJ1-6
TGTGCCACCAGCAGAGATCCACTAGCGAGCCACAATGAGCAGTTCTTC,CATSRDPLASHNEQFF,TRBD2,-,TRBV15,TRBJ2-1
TGTGCCAGCAGACCTACTAGCGGGGGGTCGAGGGACAAGCAGTACTTC,CASRPTSGGSRDKQYF,TRBD2,-,TRBV12-3/TRBV12-4,TRBJ2-7
TGTGCTAGTGGCCCCCCCTTTAGCGGGAACAATGAGCAGTTCTTC,CASGPPFSGNNEQFF,TRBD2,many,TRBV12-5,TRBJ2-1
TGCAGCGTTGAGGGGCTAGAGGAGACCCAGTACTTC,CSVEGLEETQYF,-,once,TRBV29-1,TRBJ2-5
TGTGCCAGCACTACGGCAGGGGGGCCCCGGGCGCAGTATTTT,CASTTAGGPRAQYF,-,-,TRBV28,TRBJ2-3
TGTGCCAGCAGCCGGACAGGGGGTGCCGCCAACTATGGCTACACCTTC,CASSRTGGAANYGYTF,TRBD1,many,TRBV7-9,TRBJ1-2
TGTGCCAGCAGCGGGGGGGACAGGAAGGATACGCAGTATTTT,CASSGGDRKDTQYF,TRBD1,once,TRBV9,TRBJ2-3
TGCAGTGCGGGGTATACAACTAATGAAAAACTGTTTTTT,CSAGYTTNEKLFF,-,many,TRBV20-1,TRBJ1-4
TGTGCCACCAGTGACCCGAAAAAGGGTGCGTCCTACGAGCAGTACTTC,CATSDPKKGASYEQYF,-,-,TRBV24-1,TRBJ2-7
TGTGCCAGCAGCGTGGCGTGGGGTAGCGGGGTGTACAATGAGCAGTTCTTC,CASSVAWGSGVYNEQFF,TRBD2,many,TRBV5-4,TRBJ2-1
TGCAGTGCTAGAGATCCCCTCGCGCGACAGAACACTGAAGCTTTCTTT,CSARDPLARQNTEAFF,-,many,TRBV20-1,TRBJ1-1
TGTGCCAGCAGTCACCGGGCCCACCTAGGGGAGCAGTTCTTC,CASSHRAHLGEQFF,-,few,TRBV6-5,TRBJ2-1
TGTGCCAGCAGTGAAATTGTTCCCTACAGGGGGGTACTCTACGAGCAGTACTTC,CASSEIVPYRGVLYEQYF,TRBD1,many,TRBV2,TRBJ2-7
TGTGCCAGCAGCTCGGCCGGACACCACACCATATATTTT,CASSSAGHHTIYF,-,many,TRBV7-9,TRBJ1-3
TGTGCCAGTAGTATGGGACAAGCCTACGAGCAGTACTTC,CASSMGQAYEQYF,-,many,TRBV19,TRBJ2-7